The entry below describes one TCR beta chain. Its antigen is not known. Generated by immunoSEQ multiplex PCR, the TCRdb table keeps only in-frame clones and is missing some. The sample consists of over 25,000 clones, less than 90% of them appearing once. V lost 3 bases to trimming and J lost 0 bases; unmatched junction nucleotides: 2. This CDR3 is 14 amino acids long. Germline CDR1 is SGDLS and CDR2 is YYNGEE. This sample was taken from a study of OX40 agonist ivuxolimab in advanced cancers. Study-level information: Ivuxolimab is a fully human IgG2 antibody that activates OX40 (CD134). Patients were roughly 81% male with ages about 23 to 80, mean roughly 55.

Study conclusions and caveats: Some nonresponders likewise displayed low normalized T-cell clonal expansion. Clonal expansion was seen in CD4+ and CD8+ blood T cells by week 6 at 0.1 to 3.0 mg/kg.

The chain couples TRBV9 to TRBJ2-7; 8 bases map to TRBD2. This receptor was obtained from an adult with an advanced solid tumor such as melanoma, head and neck, liver or kidney cancer. The input for sequencing was CD4+ or CD8+ T cells sorted from blood, taken in a trial of the OX40 agonist ivuxolimab. The CDR3 region is CASSGTSGSYEQYF. In DNA form, the CDR3 reads TGTGCCAGCAGCGGCACTAGCGGCTCCTACGAGCAGTACTTC. Filled out from reference TRBV9 and TRBJ2-7, the complete variable domain reads DSGVTQTPKHLITATGQRVTLRCSPRSGDLSVYWYQQSLDQGLQFLIQYYNGEERAKGNILERFSAQQFPDLHSELNLSSLELGDSALYFCASSGTSGSYEQYFGPGTRLTVT.